The sequence of this T cell receptor (beta chain) was determined in a study of blood T cell repertoires in COVID-19. In the study overall: Material from acute and convalescent COVID-19 was sourced from the United States, Italy and Spain. In each case, the material was cDNA or gDNA derived from T cells, B-cell-depleted T cells, or PBMCs.

Per the germline V gene, CDR1 is MGHRA and CDR2 is YSYEKL. This CDR3 spans 16 amino acids. The ends were cut back, 4 bases at V and 3 bases at J, with 16 bases in the middle. Original handling: Amplification of reference gene primers was used by the study to estimate nucleated cell counts. Assay: immunoSEQ multiplex PCR; the TCRdb copy retains only in-frame clones and omits some. Clone size and the V and J calls come from that table; the DNA yielded D and trimming. The data contain 70,000 to 90,000 clones, around 87% of them singletons. V is TRBV4-1 and J is TRBJ2-1; maybe TRBD2 (6 bases). Material for sequencing was peripheral blood. The clonotype was recovered from a man older than 75 with active or convalescent COVID-19. The CDR3 DNA reads as TGCGCCAGCAGCCCCATCGGGAGCCTACGCTACAATGAGCAGTTCTTC. Protein product: CASSPIGSLRYNEQFF.